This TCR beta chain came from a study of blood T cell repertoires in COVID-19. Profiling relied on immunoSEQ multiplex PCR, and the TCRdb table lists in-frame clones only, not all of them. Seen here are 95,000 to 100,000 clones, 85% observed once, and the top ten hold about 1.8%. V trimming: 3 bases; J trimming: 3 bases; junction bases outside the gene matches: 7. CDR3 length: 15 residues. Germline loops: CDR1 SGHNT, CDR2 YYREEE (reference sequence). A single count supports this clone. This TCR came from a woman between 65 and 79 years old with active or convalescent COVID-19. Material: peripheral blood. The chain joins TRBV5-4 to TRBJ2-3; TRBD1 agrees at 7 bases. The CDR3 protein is CASSSRQGRTDTQYF. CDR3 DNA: TGTGCCAGCAGCTCCAGACAGGGACGAACAGATACGCAGTATTTT. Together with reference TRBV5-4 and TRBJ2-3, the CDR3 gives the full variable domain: ETGVTQSPTHLIKTRGQQVTLRCSSQSGHNTVSWYQQALGQGPQFIFQYYREEENGRGNFPPRFSGLQFPNYSSELNVNALELDDSALYLCASSSRQGRTDTQYFGPGTRLTVL.